What follows is one TCR beta chain and its context. The sample originates from a study of blood T cell repertoires in COVID-19. Turning to the study itself: Collection of acute and convalescent COVID-19 samples took place in the United States, Italy and Spain.

TCRdb keeps only in-frame clones here, not all; method: immunoSEQ multiplex PCR. Of a few hundred thousand clones detected, about 87% appear once; the ten largest clones hold under 13%. The study recruited people aged roughly 18 to 95 years across about two dozen US areas. Researchers sorted participants into cohorts using their self-reported clinical history. This receptor was taken from a man aged 18 to 35 with acute COVID-19. The specimen sequenced was PBMCs or T cells enriched from blood (not recorded which).

CDR3 residues: CSASNGQPYGYTF. The DNA for the CDR3 is TGCAGTGCTAGTAACGGACAGCCCTATGGCTACACCTTC. The chain links TRBV20-1 to TRBJ1-2; possible D gene TRBD1, 6 bases. Trimming stripped 3 bases from V and 4 bases from J, with 12 bases between. This CDR3 comprises 13 residues. Germline CDR1 and CDR2: DFQATT and SNEGSKA (reference sequence).